A selection of T cell receptor beta chains follows, all from one sample in a study of blood T cell repertoires in COVID-19. Some clones are missing from TCRdb's copy, which holds only in-frame ones; the method was immunoSEQ multiplex PCR. The data show about 110,000 clones, 84% seen once. Specimen: peripheral blood. The receptors stem from a woman older than 75 with active or convalescent COVID-19. Each CDR3 is given with its conserved first and last residue. The order of the fields is J gene, V gene, D gene, CDR3 DNA, CDR3 protein. A D gene is named only where the DNA matches it firmly.

j_call: TRBJ2-3
v_call: TRBV28
d_call: NA
cdr3_nt: TGTGCCAGCAGTCCCGGGACACCTTTAGCTACGCAGTATTTT
cdr3_aa: CASSPGTPLATQYF

j_call: TRBJ1-1
v_call: TRBV9
d_call: NA
cdr3_nt: TGTGCCAGCAGCGTAGTGGCCGAGAACACTGAAGCTTTCTTT
cdr3_aa: CASSVVAENTEAFF

j_call: TRBJ1-6
v_call: TRBV28
d_call: NA
cdr3_nt: TGTGCCAGCAGTTTACCCGGGAATTCACCCCTCCACTTT
cdr3_aa: CASSLPGNSPLHF

j_call: TRBJ1-5
v_call: TRBV6-5
d_call: NA
cdr3_nt: TGTGCCAGCGCGAGGGCGGGGATCAATCAGCCCCAGCATTTT
cdr3_aa: CASARAGINQPQHF

j_call: TRBJ2-1
v_call: TRBV28
d_call: TRBD2
cdr3_nt: TGTGCCAGCGGTGGACTAGCGGGGAATTACAATGAGCAGTTCTTC
cdr3_aa: CASGGLAGNYNEQFF

j_call: TRBJ2-1
v_call: TRBV29-1
d_call: TRBD2
cdr3_nt: TGCAGCGTTGATCGTAGGACTAGCGGGAGACACAATGAGCAGTTCTTC
cdr3_aa: CSVDRRTSGRHNEQFF

j_call: TRBJ2-7
v_call: TRBV10-1
d_call: TRBD2
cdr3_nt: TGCGCCAGCAGAGTGGGACTAGCGGGCGAGCAGTACTTC
cdr3_aa: CASRVGLAGEQYF

j_call: TRBJ2-5
v_call: TRBV25-1
d_call: NA
cdr3_nt: TGTGCCAGCGCCGAAAGAAGGTCGGGGGTGCAAGAGACCCAGTACTTC
cdr3_aa: CASAERRSGVQETQYF

j_call: TRBJ2-3
v_call: TRBV19
d_call: NA
cdr3_nt: TGTGCCAGTAGTTTTAGCGGTGGCGGAGCAGATACGCAGTATTTT
cdr3_aa: CASSFSGGGADTQYF

j_call: TRBJ2-2
v_call: TRBV19
d_call: TRBD1
cdr3_nt: TGTGCCAGTCGACAGGGGTCGAACACCGGGGAGCTGTTTTTT
cdr3_aa: CASRQGSNTGELFF

j_call: TRBJ2-1
v_call: TRBV24-1
d_call: TRBD1
cdr3_nt: TGTGCCACCAGTGATACGCCGGGACAGGGGCCCCATGAGCAGTTCTTC
cdr3_aa: CATSDTPGQGPHEQFF

j_call: TRBJ2-7
v_call: TRBV6-5
d_call: NA
cdr3_nt: TGTGGCTGCCAGGATTTTACCTACGAGCAGTACTTC
cdr3_aa: CGCQDFTYEQYF

j_call: TRBJ1-4
v_call: TRBV27
d_call: NA
cdr3_nt: TGTGCCAGCAGTTCGGGACACCCGAAAGAAAAACTGTTTTTT
cdr3_aa: CASSSGHPKEKLFF

j_call: TRBJ1-2
v_call: TRBV12-3/TRBV12-4
d_call: NA
cdr3_nt: TGTGCCAGCAGTTTAAATGACAGGCCCTACACCTTC
cdr3_aa: CASSLNDRPYTF

j_call: TRBJ1-2
v_call: TRBV9
d_call: TRBD1
cdr3_nt: TGTGCCAGCAGCTCACCTGGTCCCGGGACAGGGACTAACTATGGCTACACCTTC
cdr3_aa: CASSSPGPGTGTNYGYTF

j_call: TRBJ1-1
v_call: TRBV11-1
d_call: TRBD1
cdr3_nt: TGTGCCAGCAGCTTAATCAGGGGGCGAAGGGTGACTGAAGCTTTCTTT
cdr3_aa: CASSLIRGRRVTEAFF

j_call: TRBJ2-3
v_call: TRBV18
d_call: TRBD2
cdr3_nt: TGTGCCAGCTCACTCTTAGTGACAGCTAGCGGGAGGGCCACAGATACGCAGTATTTT
cdr3_aa: CASSLLVTASGRATDTQYF

j_call: TRBJ1-1
v_call: TRBV5-5
d_call: TRBD1
cdr3_nt: TGTGCCAGTACCGGGACAGGGGGAATTGTTGGCACTGAAGCTTTCTTT
cdr3_aa: CASTGTGGIVGTEAFF

j_call: TRBJ2-3
v_call: TRBV3-1/TRBV3-2
d_call: TRBD2
cdr3_nt: TGTGCCAGCAGCCAAGGGACTAGCTTTGCAGATACGCAGTATTTT
cdr3_aa: CASSQGTSFADTQYF

j_call: TRBJ2-2
v_call: TRBV10-3
d_call: NA
cdr3_nt: TGTGCCATCAGCCGGGACAAGAACACCGGGGAGCTGTTTTTT
cdr3_aa: CAISRDKNTGELFF

j_call: TRBJ1-1
v_call: TRBV2
d_call: NA
cdr3_nt: TGTGCCAGCAGTGAGAATGGACAGCCGAACACTGAAGCTTTCTTT
cdr3_aa: CASSENGQPNTEAFF

j_call: TRBJ2-6
v_call: TRBV7-8
d_call: TRBD1
cdr3_nt: TGTGCCAGCAGCTTAGCCAAACCCGGGACAGGGGTCTCTGGGGCCAACGTCCTGACTTTC
cdr3_aa: CASSLAKPGTGVSGANVLTF